This T cell receptor (beta chain) was identified in a study of chemoradiotherapy in HPV16-positive cancers. Study-level background: Functional T-cell assays on a couple of HPV16-positive patients' cells defined candidate HPV-specific clones and common TCR motifs.

Findings of the study overall: HPV-specific T cells were functionally defined from only a couple of HPV16-positive patients. Candidate HPV-specific clones and E7-related TCR motifs grew in tumor during treatment. HPV-responsive T-cell expansion during chemoradiotherapy was linked to improved recurrence-free survival in HPV16-positive patients.

CDR3 size: 16 residues. The germline V and J ends were trimmed by 5 bases and 2 bases, with 18 bases remaining between them. The germline CDR1 and CDR2 sequences are SGHTA and FQGNSA. Produced via immunoSEQ multiplex PCR; TCRdb's table is partial and in-frame only. The repertoire holds about 15,000 clones, under 95% seen once, with roughly 2.6% in the top ten. To note about this clone: Antigen specificity is unknown.

The rearrangement joins TRBV7-2 to TRBJ1-2, with TRBD1 as a possible D gene (6 bases). The sequenced sample was blood, obtained from a patient who underwent chemoradiotherapy. The source is a human donor with HPV-associated anogenital cancer. The CDR3, as DNA: TGTGCCAGCAGCCCAAGGGGGTTTCCGGGAAACTATGGCTACACCTTC. Encoded protein: CASSPRGFPGNYGYTF.